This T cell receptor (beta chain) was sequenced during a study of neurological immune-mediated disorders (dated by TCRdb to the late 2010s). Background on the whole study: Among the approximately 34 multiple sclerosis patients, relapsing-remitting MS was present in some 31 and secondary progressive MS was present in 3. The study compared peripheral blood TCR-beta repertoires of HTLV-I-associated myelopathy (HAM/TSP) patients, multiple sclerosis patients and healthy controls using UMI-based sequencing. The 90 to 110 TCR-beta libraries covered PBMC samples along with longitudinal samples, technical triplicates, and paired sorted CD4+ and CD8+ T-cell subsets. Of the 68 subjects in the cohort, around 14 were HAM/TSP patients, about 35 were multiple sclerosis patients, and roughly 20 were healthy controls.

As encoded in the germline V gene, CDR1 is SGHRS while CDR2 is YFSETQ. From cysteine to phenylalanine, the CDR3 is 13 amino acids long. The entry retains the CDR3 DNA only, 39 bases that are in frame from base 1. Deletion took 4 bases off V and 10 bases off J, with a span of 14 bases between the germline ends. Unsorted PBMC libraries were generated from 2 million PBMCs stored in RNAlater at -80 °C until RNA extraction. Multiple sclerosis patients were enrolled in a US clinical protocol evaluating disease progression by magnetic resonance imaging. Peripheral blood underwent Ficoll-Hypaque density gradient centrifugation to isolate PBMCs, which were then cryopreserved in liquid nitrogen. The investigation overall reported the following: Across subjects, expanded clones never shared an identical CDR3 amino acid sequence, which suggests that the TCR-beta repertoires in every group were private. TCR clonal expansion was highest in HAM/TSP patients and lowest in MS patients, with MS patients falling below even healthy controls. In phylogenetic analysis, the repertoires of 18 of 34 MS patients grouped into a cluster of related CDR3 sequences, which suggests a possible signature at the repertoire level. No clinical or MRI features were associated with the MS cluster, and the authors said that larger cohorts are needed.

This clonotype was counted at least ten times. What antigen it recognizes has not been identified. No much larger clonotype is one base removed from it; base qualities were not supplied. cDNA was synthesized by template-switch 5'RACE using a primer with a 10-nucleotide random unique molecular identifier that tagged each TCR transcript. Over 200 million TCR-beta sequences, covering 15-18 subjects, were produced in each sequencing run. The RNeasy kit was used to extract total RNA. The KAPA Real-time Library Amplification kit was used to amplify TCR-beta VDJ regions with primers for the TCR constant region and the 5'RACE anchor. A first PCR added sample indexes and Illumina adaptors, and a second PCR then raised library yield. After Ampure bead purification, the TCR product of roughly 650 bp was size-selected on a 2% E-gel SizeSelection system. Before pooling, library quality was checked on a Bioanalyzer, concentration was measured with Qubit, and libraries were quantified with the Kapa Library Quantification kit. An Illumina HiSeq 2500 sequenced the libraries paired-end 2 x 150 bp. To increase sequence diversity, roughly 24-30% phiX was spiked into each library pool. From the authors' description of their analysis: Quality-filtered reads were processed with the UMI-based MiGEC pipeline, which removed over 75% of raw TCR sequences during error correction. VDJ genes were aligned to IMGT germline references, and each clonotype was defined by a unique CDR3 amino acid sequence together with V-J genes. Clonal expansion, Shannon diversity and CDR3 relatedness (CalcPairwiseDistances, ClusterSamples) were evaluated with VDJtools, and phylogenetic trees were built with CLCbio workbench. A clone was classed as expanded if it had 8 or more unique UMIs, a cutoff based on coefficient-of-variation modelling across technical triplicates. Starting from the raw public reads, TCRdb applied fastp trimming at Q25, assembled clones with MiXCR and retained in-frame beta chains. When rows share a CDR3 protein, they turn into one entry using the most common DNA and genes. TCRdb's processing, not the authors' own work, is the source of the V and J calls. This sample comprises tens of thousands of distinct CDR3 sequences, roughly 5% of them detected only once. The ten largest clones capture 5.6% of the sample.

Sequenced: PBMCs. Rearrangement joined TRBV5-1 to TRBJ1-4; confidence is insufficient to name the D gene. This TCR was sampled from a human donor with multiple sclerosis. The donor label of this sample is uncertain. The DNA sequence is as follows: TGCGCCAGCAGCGCCACAGAACGAGGAAAACTGTTTTTT. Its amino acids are CASSATERGKLFF.